This T cell receptor beta chain came from a study of T cell repertoires in cytomegalovirus infection. Study at large: Through public TCR beta signatures, both CMV infection and matching HLA type were indicated.

TCRdb reprocessed the reads with MiXCR, giving one entry per CDR3 protein. The sample holds approximately 990,000 distinct CDR3 sequences, roughly 31% seen once. This clonotype has just a few counts. Its antigen is not known. Overall study findings and caveats: The response measured ex vivo was dominated by TCR beta clonotypes (HLA-C-restricted and CMV-specific).

Germline V gene sequence: CDR1 SEHNR, CDR2 FQNEAQ (reference sequence). This CDR3 is 13 amino acids long. Between the trimmed V and J ends, which lost 7 bases and 4 bases, there was a span of 13 bases. This clonotype was sampled from a human donor in good health (CMV status not recorded). Some clones in this sample may be carry-over from other donors' samples. This chain connects TRBV7-9 to TRBJ1-2; D not certain. The starting material was cultured CD8+ T cells from PBMCs, obtained from culture after CMV antigen stimulation. This chain's CDR3 is CASTSGRAYGYTF. In DNA form, the CDR3 reads TGTGCCAGCACAAGTGGGAGGGCCTATGGCTACACCTTC.